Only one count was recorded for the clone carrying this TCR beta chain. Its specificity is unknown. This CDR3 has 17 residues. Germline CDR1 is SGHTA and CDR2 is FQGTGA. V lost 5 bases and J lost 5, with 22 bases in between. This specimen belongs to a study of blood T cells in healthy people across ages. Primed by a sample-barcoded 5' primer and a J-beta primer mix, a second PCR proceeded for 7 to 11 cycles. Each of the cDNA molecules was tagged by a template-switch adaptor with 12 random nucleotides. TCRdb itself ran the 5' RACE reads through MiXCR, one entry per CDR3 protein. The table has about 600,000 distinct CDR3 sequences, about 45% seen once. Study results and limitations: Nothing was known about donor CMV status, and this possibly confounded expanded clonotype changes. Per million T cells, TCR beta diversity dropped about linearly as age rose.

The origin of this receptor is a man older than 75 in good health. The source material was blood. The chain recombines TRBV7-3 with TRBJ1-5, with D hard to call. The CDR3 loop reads CASSRMWREFIDQPQHF. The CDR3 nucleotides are TGTGCCAGCAGCCGAATGTGGAGGGAGTTTATCGATCAGCCCCAGCATTTT.